Here is one T cell receptor (beta chain) with its context. Its antigen is currently unknown. This entry is derived from a study of T cell repertoires in cytomegalovirus infection. Germline assignment: CDR1 LNHDA and CDR2 SQIVND (reference sequence). The V gene lost 2 bases and the J gene lost 0 bases, with 15 bases spanning the gap. The CDR3 extends over 17 amino acids. Study-wide results and limits: Summed public TCR beta family frequency identified CMV carriers bearing the relevant HLA.

TCRdb re-derived calls from the reads in MiXCR, one entry per CDR3 protein. This sample carries some 800,000 distinct CDR3 sequences, approximately 30% of them seen once, and the ten largest clones take roughly 12%. Source: cultured CD8+ T cells from PBMCs, taken from culture after CMV antigen stimulation. The V gene is TRBV19, the J gene TRBJ2-3; tentative D call: TRBD1 (5 bases). The TCR originated in a human donor in good health (CMV status not recorded). Some clones in this sample may be carry-over from other donors' samples. CDR3 in amino acids: CASSILGLSSSTDTQYF. CDR3 DNA: TGTGCCAGTAGTATATTGGGGCTGTCCTCTAGCACAGATACGCAGTATTTT.